The rows below give T cell receptor beta chains drawn from one sample of a study of cytomegalovirus exposure and HLA in healthy donors. The method was immunoSEQ multiplex PCR; TCRdb's version includes in-frame clones alone and lacks a portion of them. This table holds 90,000 to 140,000 clones, around 80% found once. What was sequenced was PBMCs. The receptor source for this set is a male donor in good health and CMV-seronegative. Each CDR3 is given with its conserved first and last residue.

>TRBV6-1|TRBJ2-5
CASSGSGTGGRETQYF
>TRBV7-9|TRBJ2-3
CASSLIPSTDTQYF
>TRBV7-9|TRBJ2-1
CASSSRASVSNEQFF
>TRBV7-3|TRBJ2-3
CASSLMGPDTQYF
>TRBV5-4|TRBJ2-2
CASRPQGPGELFF
>TRBV30|TRBJ2-5
CAWSVLLGRETQYF
>TRBV11-3|TRBJ2-2
CASRGTSGRGELFF
>TRBV5-6|TRBJ2-7
CASSLGPSGVYEQYF
>TRBV27|TRBJ2-2
CASSPRTGVDTGELFF
>TRBV5-1|TRBJ2-7
CASSLFGAQGAREKGEQYF
>TRBV27|TRBJ1-1
CASRQYRGLNTEAFF
>TRBV4-3|TRBJ2-7
CASSQGQENYEQYF
>TRBV5-1|TRBJ1-1
CASSLSQGQNTEAFF
>TRBV11-3|TRBJ2-4
CASSLGGKNIQYF
>TRBV7-9|TRBJ1-4
CASSPQAGRDEKLFF
>TRBV6-1|TRBJ1-1
CASKTGGRTEAFF
>TRBV27|TRBJ1-1
CASSPGLIWLAEAFF
>TRBV16|TRBJ2-7
CASSPRGLAAYEQYF
>TRBV11-2|TRBJ2-1
CASSLGSAGKRYEQFF
>TRBV9|TRBJ1-2
CASSHEDPAYGYTF
>TRBV7-9|TRBJ1-5
CASSLTGGDQPQHF
>TRBV5-5|TRBJ2-1
CASSSGQANEQFF
>TRBV11-2|TRBJ2-5
CASSLLARGTQYF
>TRBV7-8|TRBJ2-7
CASSLSRGLSSYEQYF
>TRBV7-9|TRBJ1-5
CASSFDRGPQPQHF
>TRBV5-1|TRBJ2-1
CATSGGGTRNQQFF
>TRBV2|TRBJ1-4
CASRDDPGETNEKLFF
>TRBV7-9|TRBJ1-2
CASSPGQANYGYTF
>TRBV27|TRBJ2-7
CASSQPRSGLYEQYF
>TRBV6-1|TRBJ1-4
CASSEYRGQGEKLFF
>TRBV18|TRBJ2-5
CASFGQLQETQYF
>TRBV6-6|TRBJ2-1
CATTTGGEETQFF
>TRBV5-6|TRBJ2-1
CASSLEVAEYNEQFF
>TRBV18|TRBJ2-3
CASSAGGQGLQRYTDTQYF
>TRBV11-3|TRBJ2-7
CASSLDRGEQYF
>TRBV2|TRBJ2-6
CASSEFEAGANVLTF
>TRBV27|TRBJ1-2
CASSLLGADYGYTF
>TRBV7-9|TRBJ2-1
CASSLTSGSVDEQFF
>TRBV6-5|TRBJ2-2
CASSYIATGELFF
>TRBV5-1|TRBJ1-3
CARGYSGNTIYF
>TRBV4-3|TRBJ1-2
CASSQTGAYGYTF
>TRBV6-1|TRBJ1-5
CASSGPVAGGNQPQHF
>TRBV6-1|TRBJ2-3
CASSDQVAGADTQYF